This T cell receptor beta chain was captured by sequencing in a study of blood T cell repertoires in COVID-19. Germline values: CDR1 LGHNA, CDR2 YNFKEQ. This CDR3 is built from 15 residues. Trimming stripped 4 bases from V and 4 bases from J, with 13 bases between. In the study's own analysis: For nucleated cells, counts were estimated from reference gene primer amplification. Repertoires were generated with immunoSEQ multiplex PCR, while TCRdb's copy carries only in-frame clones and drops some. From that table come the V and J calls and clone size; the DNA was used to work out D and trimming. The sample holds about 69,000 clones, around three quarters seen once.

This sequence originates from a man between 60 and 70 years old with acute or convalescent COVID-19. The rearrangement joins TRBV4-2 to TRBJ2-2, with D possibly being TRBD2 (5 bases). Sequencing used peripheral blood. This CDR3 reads CASSLHGGGTGELFF. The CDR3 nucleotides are TGTGCCAGCAGCCTCCACGGAGGCGGCACCGGGGAGCTGTTTTTT.